A single sample gave rise to the 27 T cell receptor beta chains below, sequenced in a study of T cell changes during pregnancy in multiple sclerosis (dated by TCRdb to the late 2010s). Receptor libraries were prepared by the immunoSEQ multiplex PCR assay. This is the immuneACCESS table as TCRdb keeps it, with only in-frame sequences that have V and J called. A part of the clones is gone; compared with another copy, unresolved V genes explain less than half, and the rest is unexplained. In all, the sample holds fewer than 30,000 clones, and 88% of those were seen once. 8.3% of the sample is taken by the ten largest. Sequenced here: CD8+ T cells from peripheral blood mononuclear cells, sampled in the second trimester of pregnancy. These TCRs come from a female donor with multiple sclerosis, enrolled in a pregnancy study.

The V call is TRBV27, the J call TRBJ2-2; the D is unclear. Germline CDR1 reads MNHEY; CDR2 reads SMNVEV (reference sequence). V dropped 3 bases and J dropped 6 bases, with 8 bases sitting between them. This CDR3 comprises 13 residues. CDR3 sequence reads: CASSFSASGELFF. DNA for the CDR3: TGTGCCAGCAGTTTTTCAGCGTCCGGGGAGCTGTTTTTT.

V usage is TRBV4-1 and J usage is TRBJ1-2; weak D call: TRBD1 (6 bases). Looked up from germline, CDR1 is MGHRA and CDR2 is YSYEKL. V lost 2 bases, J lost 7 bases, and 17 bases lay in between. The CDR3 has 15 residues. The CDR3 protein is CASSQYIDRLSGYTF. The CDR3 coding sequence is TGCGCCAGCAGCCAATACATCGACAGGCTCAGTGGCTACACCTTC.

The V call is TRBV19, the J call TRBJ2-5; maybe TRBD2 (5 bases). Germline CDR1 LNHDA, CDR2 SQIVND (reference sequence). The V and J ends lost 4 bases and 1 base respectively, with 16 bases between them. This CDR3 has 16 amino acids. CDR3 loop: CASSTSTGYFQETQYF. The CDR3 coding sequence is TGTGCCAGTAGTACCTCGACGGGATACTTCCAAGAGACCCAGTACTTC. The variable domain in full, with the rest retrieved from reference TRBV19 and TRBJ2-5, is DGGITQSPKYLFRKEGQNVTLSCEQNLNHDAMYWYRQDPGQGLRLIYYSQIVNDFQKGDIAEGYSVSREKKESFPLTVTSAQKNPTAFYLCASSTSTGYFQETQYFGPGTRLLVL.

This chain joins TRBV7-8 and TRBJ2-7; 7 bases map to TRBD1. The CDR3 contains 13 residues. Looked up from germline, CDR1 is SGHVS and CDR2 is FQNEAQ. Unmatched junction bases numbered 3, after V lost 4 bases and J lost 3 bases. The CDR3 DNA reads as TGTGCCAGCAGCTCGGGACAGCTCTACGAGCAGTACTTC. It translates to CASSSGQLYEQYF.

The chain recombines TRBV27 with TRBJ1-6; 7 nucleotides agree with TRBD1. Losses at the gene ends were 2 bases for V and 13 bases for J; bases not matched to a gene: 5. This CDR3 has 13 amino acids. Germline V CDR1 and CDR2: MNHEY, SMNVEV (reference sequence). CDR3 in DNA: TGTGCCAGCAGTTTACCAGGACAGGCCCCCCTCCACTTT. It encodes CASSLPGQAPLHF.

The chain carries TRBV6-1 and TRBJ2-7, with 7 positions matching TRBD1. The CDR3 extends over 15 amino acids. Germline V gene sequence: CDR1 MNHNS, CDR2 SASEGT. V trimming: 7 bases; J trimming: 2 bases; junction bases outside the gene matches: 11. The CDR3 loop is CASTPRDSLPYEQYF. The CDR3 DNA is TGTGCCAGCACGCCCCGGGACAGCCTACCCTACGAGCAGTACTTC.

The chain couples TRBV4-2 to TRBJ1-4, with TRBD1 matching over 7 bases. V gave up 0 bases and J gave up 5 bases; unmatched junction bases: 6. The CDR3 has 16 residues. Per germline, CDR1 LGHNA and CDR2 YNFKEQ. The CDR3 protein is CASSQETGQGNEKLFF. CDR3 nucleotide sequence: TGTGCCAGCAGCCAAGAGACAGGGCAGGGGAATGAAAAACTGTTTTTT.

The chain carries TRBV7-2 and TRBJ2-7, with 13 bases that match TRBD2. This CDR3 spans 15 amino acids. Germline CDR1 and CDR2: SGHTA and FQGNSA. V shed 5 bases and J 2 bases; nucleotides not matched to a gene: 3. In DNA, the CDR3 is TGTGCCAGCAGCCTACTAGCGGGGGGGCCCTACGAGCAGTACTTC. Its protein is CASSLLAGGPYEQYF.

This chain connects TRBV30 to TRBJ2-6; 7 positions agree with TRBD2. The J segment lost 3 bases and the V segment lost 1 base, leaving 0 bases of the junction unmatched. CDR1 is GTSNPN and CDR2 is SVGIG in the germline V gene (reference sequence). This CDR3 comprises 14 residues. CDR3 in DNA: TGTGCCTGGAGTGCGGGGGGTGGGGCCAACGTCCTGACTTTC. It translates to CAWSAGGGANVLTF.

V is TRBV27 and J is TRBJ1-2; TRBD1 matches at 8 bases. The trim removed 5 bases at V and 6 bases at J, leaving 8 bases unmatched. This CDR3 contains 14 residues. Germline CDR1 reads MNHEY; CDR2 reads SMNVEV (reference sequence). CDR3 protein: CASSLGQGWNGYTF. CDR3 sequence (DNA): TGTGCCAGCAGTCTCGGACAGGGCTGGAATGGCTACACCTTC.

This clone was detected once. V usage is TRBV4-1 and J usage is TRBJ2-7, with TRBD2 matching 8 bases. J gave up 2 bases and V 5 bases, and 5 bases lay outside the gene matches. CDR3 length equals 14 residues. Germline CDR1 and CDR2: MGHRA and YSYEKL. CDR3 DNA: TGCGCCAGCAGCTTGGGAGCGGGGGCCTACGAGCAGTACTTC. Encoded protein: CASSLGAGAYEQYF.

The chain combines TRBV5-1 with TRBJ1-2; no clear D. Germline values: CDR1 SGHRS, CDR2 YFSETQ. The CDR3 is made up of 15 amino acids. V was pared by 2 bases and J by 4 bases, with 15 bases between. In nucleotides, the CDR3 is TGCGCCAGCAGCTTCGGCAACTTTGACTTCTATGGCTACACCTTC. It codes for CASSFGNFDFYGYTF. The variable domain in full, with the rest retrieved from reference TRBV5-1 and TRBJ1-2, is KAGVTQTPRYLIKTRGQQVTLSCSPISGHRSVSWYQQTPGQGLQFLFEYFSETQRNKGNFPGRFSGRQFSNSRSEMNVSTLELGDSALYLCASSFGNFDFYGYTFGSGTRLTVV.

The rearrangement uses TRBV5-4 and TRBJ1-1; D is uncertain. The germline V gene encodes CDR1 SGHNT and CDR2 YYREEE (reference sequence). This CDR3 region has 15 residues. Trimming took 0 bases from V and 4 from J, leaving 13 bases between them. CDR3 region: CASSLVGIESTEAFF. The CDR3 nucleotides are TGTGCCAGCAGCTTGGTCGGTATAGAGAGCACTGAAGCTTTCTTT.

Concerning this clone itself: The sample has other DNA sequences that encode this CDR3 too. The chain recombines TRBV19 with TRBJ1-2; D gene uncertain. Germline V gene lookup returns CDR1 LNHDA and CDR2 SQIVND (reference sequence). Trimming cost V 3 bases and J 3 bases, with 8 bases left between them. The CDR3 loop spans 13 amino acids. The CDR3 nucleotides read TGTGCCAGTAGTATCTCGGGTGACTATGGCTACACCTTC. Translating it yields CASSISGDYGYTF.

This chain joins TRBV9 and TRBJ2-6; no clear D. The germline V and J ends were trimmed by 3 bases and 2 bases, with 9 bases remaining between them. The CDR3 consists of 15 residues. Germline V CDR1 and CDR2: SGDLS, YYNGEE. The CDR3 loop reads CASSAELTGANVLTF. Written as DNA, the CDR3 is TGTGCCAGCAGCGCCGAACTAACTGGGGCCAACGTCCTGACTTTC.

The rearrangement uses TRBV5-4 and TRBJ2-5, with a weak D call TRBD1 (6 bases). V was clipped by 4 bases and J by 3 bases, with 19 bases between them. CDR3 size: 16 residues. The germline CDR1 and CDR2 sequences are SGHNT and YYREEE (reference sequence). The CDR3 coding sequence is TGTGCCAGCAGCCGACCCCGGACAGATCGTAAAGAGACCCAGTACTTC. It is translated as CASSRPRTDRKETQYF.

This clone was recorded only once. The chain couples TRBV28 to TRBJ1-2; perhaps TRBD1 as D (5 bases). CDR3 length equals 13 residues. The V and J ends lost 7 bases and 3 bases respectively, with 12 bases between them. Germline V CDR1 and CDR2: MDHEN, SYDVKM. DNA for the CDR3: TGTGCCAGCACCGATAGGGGTTACTATGGCTACACCTTC. Translated, it gives CASTDRGYYGYTF.

This chain links TRBV27 with TRBJ2-3; the match to TRBD2 covers 12 bases. Trimming removed 6 bases from V and 3 bases from J; junction bases left unmatched: 7. The CDR3 runs 16 residues. Germline assignment: CDR1 MNHEY and CDR2 SMNVEV (reference sequence). The CDR3 loop is CASRGLAGGPTDTQYF. For the CDR3, the DNA is TGTGCCAGCAGAGGGCTAGCGGGGGGGCCGACAGATACGCAGTATTTT.

The sample holds many counts of this clone. This chain links TRBV7-6 with TRBJ1-3; D not certain. This CDR3 is built from 17 residues. Trimming took 4 bases from V and 3 from J, leaving 19 bases between them. Germline V lookup: CDR1 SGHVS, CDR2 FNYEAQ. The CDR3 is CASSSPGVAWGGNTIYF. The CDR3, as DNA: TGTGCCAGCAGCTCACCCGGGGTGGCTTGGGGTGGAAACACCATATATTTT.

This chain uses TRBV6-1 with TRBJ1-5; D not resolved. Trimming took 1 base from V and 5 from J, leaving 6 bases between them. Germline values: CDR1 MNHNS, CDR2 SASEGT. This CDR3 region has 13 residues. The DNA for the CDR3 is TGTGCCAGCAGTGAAGGGAGTTATCAGCCCCAGCATTTT. As protein: CASSEGSYQPQHF.

This sequence joins TRBV5-1 and TRBJ1-2, with no clear D. The CDR3 consists of 15 residues. Germline values: CDR1 SGHRS, CDR2 YFSETQ. V was cut by 4 bases and J by 2 bases, with 15 bases left in between. CDR3 region: CASSTGVMVNYGYTF. The CDR3, as DNA: TGCGCCAGCAGCACCGGGGTGATGGTGAACTATGGCTACACCTTC. The full variable domain, with the rest looked up from reference TRBV5-1 and TRBJ1-2, is KAGVTQTPRYLIKTRGQQVTLSCSPISGHRSVSWYQQTPGQGLQFLFEYFSETQRNKGNFPGRFSGRQFSNSRSEMNVSTLELGDSALYLCASSTGVMVNYGYTFGSGTRLTVV.

The genes are TRBV28 and TRBJ1-1; a weak D match, TRBD1 (5 bases). The V end lost 2 bases, the J end lost 0 bases, and 16 bases lay between the germline ends. The V gene's germline CDR1 is MDHEN and CDR2 SYDVKM. The CDR3 contains 17 residues. This chain's CDR3 is CASSLIVQGWMNTEAFF. CDR3 bases: TGTGCCAGCAGTTTAATTGTCCAGGGATGGATGAACACTGAAGCTTTCTTT.

The chain carries TRBV2 and TRBJ2-7; 10 bases fit TRBD2. The ends lost 5 bases at V and 2 bases at J; junction bases unmatched: 6. The CDR3 is made up of 15 amino acids. Germline CDR1 is SNHLY and CDR2 is FYNNEI. The DNA for the CDR3 is TGTGCCAGCAGTAGACCGGGACTAGCGACCTACGAGCAGTACTTC. It codes for CASSRPGLATYEQYF. The full variable domain, with the rest looked up from reference TRBV2 and TRBJ2-7, is EPEVTQTPSHQVTQMGQEVILRCVPISNHLYFYWYRQILGQKVEFLVSFYNNEISEKSEIFDDQFSVERPDGSNFTLKIRSTKLEDSAMYFCASSRPGLATYEQYFGPGTRLTVT.

The rearrangement joins TRBV10-1 to TRBJ1-2, with TRBD1 matching 8 bases. Losses at the gene ends were 5 bases for V and 3 bases for J; bases not matched to a gene: 5. Germline CDR1 reads WNHNN; CDR2 reads SYGVQD (reference sequence). CDR3 length: 14 amino acids. This CDR3 is CASSTLQGDYGYTF. CDR3 nucleotide sequence: TGCGCCAGCAGTACGTTACAGGGGGACTATGGCTACACCTTC.

In DNA, the CDR3 is TGTGCCAGCAGTATCGACAGTGCTAGCACAGATACGCAGTATTTT. Amino acid sequence: CASSIDSASTDTQYF. The V gene is TRBV28, the J gene TRBJ2-3; D is possibly TRBD1 (5 bases). V dropped 5 bases and J dropped 0 bases, with 12 bases sitting between them. Germline values: CDR1 MDHEN, CDR2 SYDVKM. The CDR3 totals 15 residues.

This clone was counted a single time. The chain combines TRBV9 with TRBJ2-7; 7 nucleotides agree with TRBD1. Germline assignment: CDR1 SGDLS and CDR2 YYNGEE. The CDR3 is 15 amino acids. V shed 0 bases, J shed 2 bases, and the junction held 5 bases outside the gene matches. The CDR3, as DNA: TGTGCCAGCAGCGTAGGGTCAGGGGGTCCCTACGAGCAGTACTTC. This sequence encodes CASSVGSGGPYEQYF.

The chain carries TRBV7-8 and TRBJ1-6; possibly TRBD1 for D (6 bases). Between the trimmed V and J ends, which lost 5 bases and 13 bases, there was a span of 15 bases. Looked up from germline, CDR1 is SGHVS and CDR2 is FQNEAQ. The CDR3 covers 13 residues. This chain's CDR3 is CASSPPTGPPLHF. The CDR3 DNA is TGTGCCAGCAGCCCCCCAACAGGGCCGCCCCTCCACTTT.